Listed below are T cell receptor beta chains from one sample, sequenced in a study of blood T cell repertoires in COVID-19. Measured with immunoSEQ multiplex PCR; TCRdb has only the in-frame clones, and not every one. The data contain some 320,000 clones, roughly 86% of them singletons. Sequencing was carried out using peripheral blood. All receptors derive from a woman aged 45-59 years who had recovered from COVID-19. Both conserved end residues are part of each CDR3. The order of the fields is D gene, J gene, clone size, V gene, CDR3 DNA, CDR3 protein. The D gene is left open where the match is weak. Only part of the rows carry a size: once, few, many, or a class if the clone is expanded.

D: TRBD1; J: TRBJ1-4; size: NA; V: TRBV27; DNA: TGTGCCAGCAGTAGACAGGGCTCTGAAAAACTGTTTTTT; CDR3: CASSRQGSEKLFF
D: TRBD1; J: TRBJ2-1; size: NA; V: TRBV19; DNA: TGTGCCAGTAGTTTCGGACAGGCTGACAATGAGCAGTTCTTC; CDR3: CASSFGQADNEQFF
D: NA; J: TRBJ1-5; size: NA; V: TRBV30; DNA: TGTGCCTGGGGTAGCAGTCAATATCAGCCCCAGCATTTT; CDR3: CAWGSSQYQPQHF
D: NA; J: TRBJ2-3; size: NA; V: TRBV5-1; DNA: TGCGCCAGCAGCTTATTGGGCGGGACTAGCACAGATACGCAGTATTTT; CDR3: CASSLLGGTSTDTQYF
D: TRBD1; J: TRBJ1-2; size: NA; V: TRBV5-6; DNA: TGTGCCAGCAGCTTTTGGCGCTCGGGACAGAACTATGGCTACACCTTC; CDR3: CASSFWRSGQNYGYTF
D: NA; J: TRBJ2-5; size: NA; V: TRBV21-1; DNA: TGTGCCAGCAGCCTCACCGACAGGGTCGAAGAGACCCAGTACTTC; CDR3: CASSLTDRVEETQYF
D: NA; J: TRBJ2-5; size: NA; V: TRBV19; DNA: TGTGCCAGTAGTGACGACAGACAAGAGACCCAGTACTTC; CDR3: CASSDDRQETQYF
D: NA; J: TRBJ2-2; size: NA; V: TRBV19; DNA: TGTGCCAGTAGTCACCAGGGCTCGAACACCGGGGAGCTGTTTTTT; CDR3: CASSHQGSNTGELFF
D: NA; J: TRBJ2-3; size: NA; V: TRBV5-1; DNA: TGCGCCAGCAGCTTAACCGGGACTAGCACAGATACGCAGTATTTT; CDR3: CASSLTGTSTDTQYF
D: NA; J: TRBJ1-3; size: NA; V: TRBV2; DNA: TGTGCCAGCAGTGAAGCTCGGAGGTCTGGAAACACCATATATTTT; CDR3: CASSEARRSGNTIYF
D: TRBD2; J: TRBJ2-5; size: NA; V: TRBV19; DNA: TGTGCCAGTAGTATCAGACTAGCGGGTGAGACTCAGTACTTC; CDR3: CASSIRLAGETQYF
D: TRBD1; J: TRBJ2-4; size: once; V: TRBV11-2; DNA: TGTGCCAGCAGCCCGGGGACAGCTCTAGCCAAAAACATTCAGTACTTC; CDR3: CASSPGTALAKNIQYF
D: TRBD1; J: TRBJ1-4; size: NA; V: TRBV7-8; DNA: TGTGCCAGCAGCCCCCTCCCGCCGGGACAGGGGGTCGAAAAACTGTTTTTT; CDR3: CASSPLPPGQGVEKLFF
D: TRBD1; J: TRBJ2-7; size: NA; V: TRBV9; DNA: TGTGCCAGCAGCGGGACAGGGATCTACGAGCAGTACTTC; CDR3: CASSGTGIYEQYF
D: NA; J: TRBJ1-3; size: NA; V: TRBV3-1/TRBV3-2; DNA: TGTGCCAGCAGCTCAAACGGGGGAGGAAACACCATATATTTT; CDR3: CASSSNGGGNTIYF
D: NA; J: TRBJ2-1; size: NA; V: TRBV9; DNA: TGTGCCAGCAGCGTGTATTCCCCCTACAATGAGCAGTTCTTC; CDR3: CASSVYSPYNEQFF
D: NA; J: TRBJ2-7; size: NA; V: TRBV19; DNA: TGTGCCAGTAGTCTAGGGCTCTCCTACGAGCAGTACTTC; CDR3: CASSLGLSYEQYF
D: NA; J: TRBJ1-2; size: NA; V: TRBV20-1; DNA: TGCAGTGCTAGTATCCCGGCTTGGACAGAAGCTAACTATGGCTACACCTTC; CDR3: CSASIPAWTEANYGYTF
D: NA; J: TRBJ2-6; size: NA; V: TRBV5-1; DNA: TGCGCCAGCAGCTTGGCCCATTCAGGAAATCGAGACTCTGGGGCCAACGTCCTGACTTTC; CDR3: CASSLAHSGNRDSGANVLTF
D: TRBD1; J: TRBJ1-5; size: NA; V: TRBV12-5; DNA: TGTGCTAGTGGTGTGACCCGGGACAGCCACAATCAGCCCCAGCATTTT; CDR3: CASGVTRDSHNQPQHF
D: NA; J: TRBJ1-2; size: NA; V: TRBV19; DNA: TGTGCCAGTAGTATTTTACAGGGAAGATCTAACTATGGCTACACCTTC; CDR3: CASSILQGRSNYGYTF
D: NA; J: TRBJ2-1; size: NA; V: TRBV7-2; DNA: TGTGCCAGCAGCTCTCAGGGCCTATTAGACAATGAGCAGTTCTTC; CDR3: CASSSQGLLDNEQFF
D: TRBD2; J: TRBJ2-2; size: NA; V: TRBV4-3; DNA: TGCGCCAGCAGCCAACGATCCTTAGCGGGGCGAACCGGGGAGCTGTTTTTT; CDR3: CASSQRSLAGRTGELFF
D: TRBD1; J: TRBJ2-1; size: NA; V: TRBV27; DNA: TGTGCCAGCAGTTTACGTAAGAACCCGGGACAGATAAACAATGAGCAGTTCTTC; CDR3: CASSLRKNPGQINNEQFF